The 29 T cell receptor beta chains below come from one sample, sequenced in a study of cytomegalovirus exposure and HLA in healthy donors. 60 Vbeta and 13 Jbeta primers were used in PCR. Measured with immunoSEQ multiplex PCR; TCRdb has only the in-frame clones, and not every one. The data hold some 200,000 clones, with around 79% observed a single time. Source material: PBMCs. These receptors came from a male donor in good health and CMV-seropositive.

This chain links TRBV28 with TRBJ1-2; 9 bases agree with TRBD1. CDR3 length: 15 residues. The germline gives CDR1 MDHEN, CDR2 SYDVKM. The ends lost 3 bases at V and 4 bases at J; junction bases unmatched: 6. The CDR3 DNA reads as TGTGCCAGCAGTTTTAGGGACAGGGATCTCTATGGCTACACCTTC. Amino acid sequence: CASSFRDRDLYGYTF.

This chain uses TRBV29-1 with TRBJ2-1; 8 bases fit TRBD1. Germline lookup yields CDR1 SQVTM and CDR2 ANQGSEA. CDR3 length: 13 residues. The junction had 8 bases not matched to a gene; V was cut back by 6 bases and J by 7 bases. CDR3 nucleotide sequence: TGCAGCGTAAGACAGGGGCAAACGAATGAGCAGTTCTTC. It translates to CSVRQGQTNEQFF.

This chain links TRBV6-1 with TRBJ2-4, with 9 bases fitting TRBD1. Germline CDR1 reads MNHNS; CDR2 reads SASEGT. The CDR3 runs to 15 residues. The J segment lost 4 bases and the V segment lost 7 bases, leaving 8 bases of the junction unmatched. DNA of the CDR3: TGTGCCAGCACTGTGACAGGGGGAGGTAAAAACATTCAGTACTTC. Its protein is CASTVTGGGKNIQYF.

CDR3 protein: CASSWERQGRVHNEQFF. The CDR3 DNA follows: TGTGCCAGCAGTTGGGAAAGACAGGGAAGAGTGCACAATGAGCAGTTCTTC. The chain is built from TRBV27 and TRBJ2-1; TRBD1 aligns across 7 bases. The CDR3 extends over 17 amino acids. V was pared by 4 bases and J by 5 bases, with 14 bases of the junction left unmatched. CDR1 is MNHEY, CDR2 SMNVEV, per germline (reference sequence).

The chain couples TRBV19 to TRBJ1-1; D is uncertain. The CDR3 is 12 amino acids. In germline, CDR1 is LNHDA, CDR2 SQIVND (reference sequence). Trimming took off 3 bases at V and 3 bases at J, with 5 bases between the two ends. The CDR3 sequence: CASSMEYTEAFF. DNA of the CDR3: TGTGCCAGTAGTATGGAGTACACTGAAGCTTTCTTT.

The rearrangement links TRBV28 to TRBJ2-7; 8 bases align to TRBD1. This CDR3 is 14 amino acids long. V was pared by 7 bases and J by 1 base, with 6 bases of the junction left unmatched. The germline gives CDR1 MDHEN, CDR2 SYDVKM. The CDR3 protein is CASTTGTGSYEQYF. CDR3 DNA: TGTGCCAGCACCACGGGGACAGGTTCCTACGAGCAGTACTTC.

Points on this clone: A junction boundary mismatches the germline segment, possibly from a read error. V is TRBV14 and J is TRBJ2-7; 7 bases fit TRBD1. CDR1 is SGHDN, CDR2 FVKESK, per germline. The CDR3 runs to 13 residues. The CDR3 here is CAGSRQGPYEQYF. As DNA, the CDR3 is TGTGCCGGCAGTCGACAGGGCCCCTACGAGCAGTACTTC.

This clone has a single count. The gene calls are TRBV10-2 and TRBJ2-7, with TRBD2 identical over 9 bases. Germline CDR1 reads WSHSY; CDR2 reads SAAADI. The CDR3 has 14 residues. V trimming: 9 bases; J trimming: 5 bases; junction bases outside the gene matches: 11. The CDR3 reads CASRMGLALDEQYF. CDR3 nucleotide sequence: TGCGCCAGTAGGATGGGACTAGCTTTAGACGAGCAGTACTTC.

This chain joins TRBV7-2 and TRBJ1-2, with 8 bases that match TRBD1. Trimming cost V 5 bases and J 3 bases; bases outside gene matches: 11. Germline V lookup: CDR1 SGHTA, CDR2 FQGNSA. This CDR3 has 16 residues. The CDR3 nucleotides read TGTGCCAGCAGCCAGCGAACGACAGGGGAAGACTATGGCTACACCTTC. This encodes CASSQRTTGEDYGYTF.

The chain uses TRBV13 and TRBJ2-3, with TRBD2 matching 13 bases. V lost 5 bases, J lost 4 bases, and 6 bases stayed unmatched. The length of the CDR3 is 16 residues. Germline V gives CDR1 PRHDT, CDR2 FYEKMQ (reference sequence). The chain's CDR3 is CASSITSGGDPDTQYF. For the CDR3, the DNA is TGTGCCAGCAGCATTACTAGCGGGGGGGATCCAGATACGCAGTATTTT.

The chain has TRBV30 and TRBJ2-5; 7 bases map to TRBD2. The germline V gene encodes CDR1 GTSNPN and CDR2 SVGIG (reference sequence). The CDR3 sequence is 19 residues long. After removal of 1 base from V and 5 bases from J, the junction contained 22 bases not matched to a gene. CDR3 sequence: CAWSGMLAENTRPSETQYF. Here the CDR3 DNA reads TGTGCCTGGAGTGGCATGCTAGCGGAGAATACTCGACCATCGGAGACCCAGTACTTC.

The chain couples TRBV28 to TRBJ2-7, with 7 bases aligning to TRBD1. The CDR3 has 16 amino acids. Per germline, CDR1 MDHEN and CDR2 SYDVKM. After removal of 0 bases from V and 0 bases from J, the junction contained 5 bases not matched to a gene. The CDR3 region has the DNA TGTGCCAGCAGTTTATGGGTGACAGGGAGCTCCTACGAGCAGTACTTC. It is translated as CASSLWVTGSSYEQYF.

The chain links TRBV2 to TRBJ1-5; 8 bases agree with TRBD1. V lost 8 bases to trimming and J lost 0 bases; unmatched junction nucleotides: 9. The CDR3 loop spans 16 amino acids. CDR1 is SNHLY, CDR2 FYNNEI, per germline. The CDR3 is CASSTRDRSSNQPQHF. DNA of the CDR3: TGTGCCAGCTCAACCCGGGACAGGTCTAGCAATCAGCCCCAGCATTTT.

The V gene is TRBV19, the J gene TRBJ2-5, with D possibly being TRBD1 (6 bases). Germline V gene data show CDR1 as LNHDA and CDR2 as SQIVND (reference sequence). This CDR3 comprises 14 residues. V lost 1 base to trimming and J lost 10 bases, with 16 bases between them. This chain's CDR3 is CASSIGGPEGGQYF. The CDR3 nucleotides read TGTGCCAGTAGTATAGGGGGGCCTGAAGGAGGCCAGTACTTC.

V usage is TRBV2 and J usage is TRBJ1-3, with D uncertain. The CDR3 loop spans 15 amino acids. Trimming removed 2 bases from V and 0 bases from J, with 8 bases in between. Germline CDR1 SNHLY, CDR2 FYNNEI. The CDR3: CASSEIGVSGNTIYF. The DNA of the CDR3 is TGTGCCAGCAGTGAAATCGGGGTCTCTGGAAACACCATATATTTT.

The chain has TRBV27 and TRBJ2-7, with TRBD1 matching 12 bases. Trimming cost V 6 bases and J 4 bases; bases outside gene matches: 7. Germline loops: CDR1 MNHEY, CDR2 SMNVEV (reference sequence). The CDR3 consists of 15 residues. The CDR3 region has the DNA TGTGCCAGCAGCACCCGGGACAGGGGGCATTACGAGCAGTACTTC. Its protein is CASSTRDRGHYEQYF.

This chain uses TRBV5-5 with TRBJ1-2; D might be TRBD1 (5 bases). Deletions cut 4 bases from V and 8 bases from J, with 15 bases between. The CDR3 runs to 13 residues. CDR1 SGHKS and CDR2 YYEKEE come from the germline V gene (reference sequence). CDR3 residues: CASSLGTKDGYTF. In DNA form, the CDR3 reads TGTGCCAGCAGCCTGGGGACTAAAGACGGCTACACCTTC.

The V call is TRBV1, the J call TRBJ2-3; the D call in the table, TRBD2, was not verified against the DNA. TRBV1 has pseudogene status. The CDR3 runs 17 residues. CDR3 coding DNA: TGCACCAGCAGCCAGACTCTAGCGGGGGGCAGCACAGATACGCAGTATTTT. This translates into CTSSQTLAGGSTDTQYF.

J is TRBJ2-3 and V is TRBV5-4; TRBD2 matches 8 bases. With 0 bases clipped from V and 1 base from J, the junction kept 4 bases outside the gene matches. The CDR3 runs to 16 residues. The germline V gene encodes CDR1 SGHNT and CDR2 YYREEE (reference sequence). DNA of the CDR3: TGTGCCAGCAGCTTGGGCCCTAGCGGGCGCACAGATACGCAGTATTTT. Translation: CASSLGPSGRTDTQYF.

This clone occurred a few times. This chain uses TRBV19 with TRBJ2-1; 7 nucleotides align to TRBD2. The V segment lost 5 bases and the J segment 7 bases; nucleotides outside the gene matches: 5. CDR3 length: 13 amino acids. The germline V gene has CDR1 LNHDA and CDR2 SQIVND (reference sequence). The CDR3 is CASSPSSGNEQFF. CDR3 in DNA: TGTGCCAGTAGTCCCTCTAGCGGTAATGAGCAGTTCTTC.

J is TRBJ2-2 and V is TRBV30; D not certain. Germline V gene sequence: CDR1 GTSNPN, CDR2 SVGIG (reference sequence). V lost 5 bases, J lost 0 bases, and 7 bases lay in between. The CDR3 runs 13 residues. CDR3 nucleotides: TGTGCCTGGGGGCCTTCGAACACCGGGGAGCTGTTTTTT. Encoded protein: CAWGPSNTGELFF.

The chain combines TRBV7-2 with TRBJ2-2; no reliable D call. The CDR3 runs to 15 residues. V was trimmed by 7 bases and J by 5 bases, leaving 17 bases between them. Germline CDR1 reads SGHTA; CDR2 reads FQGNSA. CDR3 in DNA: TGTGCCAGCACCGAGGCGCCCCTCGTTACCGGGGAGCTGTTTTTT. Amino acid sequence: CASTEAPLVTGELFF.

The V call is TRBV29-1, the J call TRBJ1-3; 8 positions agree with TRBD1. The CDR3 has 15 amino acids. Germline V gene data show CDR1 as SQVTM and CDR2 as ANQGSEA. V trimming: 5 bases; J trimming: 4 bases; junction bases outside the gene matches: 10. The CDR3 region is CSVLWTGMKGNTIYF. CDR3 DNA sequence: TGCAGCGTTCTATGGACAGGGATGAAAGGAAACACCATATATTTT.

The chain combines TRBV7-9 with TRBJ1-2; tentatively, D is TRBD1 (5 bases). Trimming pared 4 bases from V and 1 base from J, leaving 10 bases between. Germline V gene sequence: CDR1 SEHNR, CDR2 FQNEAQ (reference sequence). The CDR3 has 14 amino acids. The CDR3 DNA reads as TGTGCCAGCAGCTCGGACACTATTAACTATGGCTACACCTTC. Translation gives CASSSDTINYGYTF.

The CDR3 coding sequence is TGTGCCAGCAGGGAGACAGGGAACAATCAGCCCCAGCATTTT. This translates into CASRETGNNQPQHF. The J gene is TRBJ1-5, the V gene TRBV2; 7 bases align to TRBD1. The CDR3 has 14 amino acids. Germline-derived CDR1 and CDR2 are SNHLY and FYNNEI. V shed 6 bases and J 3 bases; nucleotides not matched to a gene: 5.

The V call is TRBV18, the J call TRBJ1-4; the D gene is possibly TRBD1 (5 bases). This CDR3 is 18 amino acids long. V gave up 3 bases and J gave up 4 bases, with 21 bases separating them. CDR1 is KGHSH, CDR2 LQKENI, per germline. The CDR3, as DNA: TGTGCCAGCTCACCGCAATCGGCTACAGGTTTGGTTAATGAAAAACTGTTTTTT. Its translation: CASSPQSATGLVNEKLFF.

The V and J genes are TRBV7-2 and TRBJ2-1; a possible D gene is TRBD2 (5 bases). Deletions cut 1 base from V and 3 bases from J, with 13 bases between. The CDR3 contains 16 residues. CDR1 and CDR2 (germline): SGHTA, FQGNSA. The CDR3 here is CASSLGSGESYNEQFF. The CDR3 DNA follows: TGTGCCAGCAGCTTAGGGTCCGGGGAAAGCTACAATGAGCAGTTCTTC.

This sequence joins TRBV27 and TRBJ2-7, with D perhaps TRBD2 (6 bases). CDR1 is MNHEY and CDR2 is SMNVEV in the germline V gene (reference sequence). V dropped 4 bases and J dropped 0 bases, with 13 bases sitting between them. This CDR3 is 15 amino acids long. This CDR3 reads CASSYSAGISYEQYF. The CDR3 nucleotides read TGTGCCAGCAGTTATAGCGCGGGGATCTCCTACGAGCAGTACTTC.

The genes are TRBV4-2 and TRBJ2-7, with D possibly matching TRBD1 (5 bases). This CDR3 has 16 residues. Per the germline V gene, CDR1 is LGHNA and CDR2 is YNFKEQ. V lost 4 bases and J 0 bases, leaving 16 bases between the germline ends. CDR3: CASSRELTGSSYEQYF. In nucleotides, the CDR3 is TGTGCCAGCAGCCGAGAGTTAACAGGAAGCTCCTACGAGCAGTACTTC.